Below, 11 T cell receptor beta chains from the same sample are listed, as sequenced in a study of T cells in Graves' hyperthyroidism and ophthalmopathy. RNA transcripts yielded amplified TCR beta CDR3 regions. In the first-round RT-PCR of the TCR CDR3, the HTBI primer set was used. One entry per CDR3 protein results from TCRdb running MiXCR on the multiplex PCR reads. The table records some 600,000 distinct CDR3 sequences, around 13% of them present only once. Sequenced: blood. These receptor sequences come from a woman aged 30 to 39 with Graves' hyperthyroidism that later progressed to Graves' ophthalmopathy.

In this sample, this clonotype turned up a few times. An end of the junction differs from the germline gene, which may be a read error. V gene TRBV14 combines with J gene TRBJ2-3, with a possible D match to TRBD1 (5 bases). The CDR3 runs 14 residues. Germline CDR1 reads SGHDN; CDR2 reads FVKESK. This CDR3 is CASNQEARAHTQYF. DNA for the CDR3: TGTGCCAGCAACCAAGAAGCCAGGGCCCATACGCAGTATTTT.

The sample holds many counts of this clonotype. The chain carries TRBV29-1 and TRBJ2-2; 8 bases match TRBD2. J lost 5 bases, V lost 4 bases, and 6 bases had no gene match. The germline V gene has CDR1 SQVTM and CDR2 ANQGSEA. The CDR3 length is 14 residues. CDR3 sequence (DNA): TGCAGCGTTGTAGGTCGGGAGGGGACCGGGGAGCTGTTTTTT. This gives the protein CSVVGREGTGELFF.

V gene TRBV12-3 or TRBV12-4 combines with J gene TRBJ2-1; no definite D call. Trimming removed 5 bases from V and 2 bases from J, with 19 bases in between. The length of the CDR3 is 17 residues. The CDR3 loop is CASSPNHLDEAYNEQFF. The CDR3 DNA follows: TGTGCCAGCAGTCCTAACCATCTAGACGAAGCCTACAATGAGCAGTTCTTC.

This clonotype was seen repeatedly, ten times or more. This chain links TRBV6-1 with TRBJ2-7; weak D call: TRBD1 (6 bases). The CDR3 has 13 amino acids. Trimming pared 10 bases from V and 0 bases from J, leaving 13 bases between. The germline CDR1 and CDR2 sequences are MNHNS and SASEGT. CDR3 DNA: TGTGCCACCGATGACAGGTCCTCCTACGAGCAGTACTTC. Translation: CATDDRSSYEQYF.

Comment on this clonotype: The junction shows a germline mismatch at one end, possibly a read error. V and J are TRBV12-5 and TRBJ2-7; possibly TRBD1 or TRBD2 for D (6 bases each). The CDR3 runs 13 residues. Germline V lookup: CDR1 LGHNT, CDR2 FRNRAP. CDR3 DNA: TGTGCTAGTGGTTTGGACCAGGGGCGGGGCAGTCACTTC. Translation gives CASGLDQGRGSHF.

There are many counts of this clonotype. The chain couples TRBV28 to TRBJ1-1; the D is unclear. The CDR3 consists of 17 residues. Per the germline V gene, CDR1 is MDHEN and CDR2 is SYDVKM. Trimming pared 5 bases from V and 0 bases from J, leaving 19 bases between. CDR3 in amino acids: CASSLPISLVLNTEAFF. The CDR3 nucleotides are TGTGCCAGCAGTCTCCCGATCAGTCTAGTACTGAACACTGAAGCTTTCTTT.

This clonotype occurred a few times. The V and J genes are TRBV5-1 and TRBJ2-7, with D possibly being TRBD1 or TRBD2 (5 bases each). Looked up from germline, CDR1 is SGHRS and CDR2 is YFSETQ. V was trimmed by 4 bases and J by 3 bases, leaving 17 bases between them. The CDR3 spans 15 residues. DNA for the CDR3: TGCGCCAGCAGCCCCTTGGGGGATAGCAGCTACGAGCAGTACTTC. Protein sequence: CASSPLGDSSYEQYF.

This clonotype was seen repeatedly, ten times or more. The chain joins TRBV27 to TRBJ2-5, with 12 positions matching TRBD2. The V gene end was trimmed by 4 bases and the J gene end by 5 bases; junction bases not matched to a gene: 8. This CDR3 is built from 16 residues. Germline loops: CDR1 MNHEY, CDR2 SMNVEV (reference sequence). For the CDR3, the DNA is TGTGCCAGCAGTTCACTCCGACTAGCGGGAGAGGAGACCCAGTACTTC. It is translated as CASSSLRLAGEETQYF.

This clonotype was found a few times. The V and J genes are TRBV28 and TRBJ1-1, with D maybe TRBD1 (6 bases). Trimming stripped 7 bases from V and 0 bases from J, with 18 bases between. The germline V gene has CDR1 MDHEN and CDR2 SYDVKM. CDR3 size: 16 residues. The chain's CDR3 is CASTPGGGRVNTEAFF. CDR3 nucleotide sequence: TGTGCCAGCACCCCTGGAGGGGGGCGCGTGAACACTGAAGCTTTCTTT.

This clonotype has ten or more counts. The chain joins TRBV20-1 to TRBJ1-1; 7 bases line up with TRBD1. The CDR3 has 14 residues. Trimming at V came to 3 bases and at J to 6 bases, leaving 10 bases not matched to a gene. CDR1 is DFQATT and CDR2 is SNEGSKA in the germline V gene (reference sequence). CDR3 protein: CSASLRGGVAEAFF. CDR3 in DNA: TGCAGTGCTAGTCTCAGAGGGGGCGTGGCTGAAGCTTTCTTT.

On this clonotype itself: A clone one base away is much larger, so this may be a read error. The chain recombines TRBV7-3 with TRBJ2-5; TRBD2 agrees at 7 bases. This CDR3 has 14 residues. In germline, CDR1 is SGHTA, CDR2 FQGTGA. The CDR3 bases are TGTGCCAGCAGCTTAACGGGAGGGAGTGAGACCCAGTGCTTC. Translating gives CASSLTGGSETQCF.